A selection of T cell receptor beta chains follows, all from one sample in a study of cytomegalovirus exposure and HLA in healthy donors. TCRdb's copy holds only in-frame clones and misses some; the assay was immunoSEQ multiplex PCR. Here the sample spans about 150,000 clones, roughly 80% being singletons. The sample taken for sequencing was PBMCs. Receptors originate from a man younger than 30 in good health and CMV-seropositive. Each CDR3 is given with its conserved first and last residue. A D gene is named only where the DNA matches it firmly. Size tells how often a clone was seen (once, few, many) or the class of an expanded clone, and some rows leave it out.

j_call: TRBJ2-3
d_call: TRBD1
v_call: TRBV4-1
clone_size: few
cdr3_aa: CASSQDLGQGGPDTQYF
cdr3_nt: TGCGCCAGCAGCCAAGATTTGGGACAGGGTGGTCCAGATACGCAGTATTTT

j_call: TRBJ2-3
d_call: TRBD2
v_call: TRBV7-8
clone_size: .
cdr3_aa: CASSFLPAGTDTQYF
cdr3_nt: TGTGCCAGCAGCTTTTTACCAGCGGGGACAGATACGCAGTATTTT

j_call: TRBJ2-5
d_call: TRBD2
v_call: TRBV5-1
clone_size: .
cdr3_aa: CASSLAGLAGTETQYF
cdr3_nt: TGCGCCAGCAGCTTGGCCGGTCTAGCGGGTACGGAGACCCAGTACTTC

j_call: TRBJ2-7
d_call: .
v_call: TRBV20-1
clone_size: .
cdr3_aa: CRPGEQYF
cdr3_nt: TGCAGGCCGGGGGAGCAGTACTTC

j_call: TRBJ2-3
d_call: .
v_call: TRBV6-1
clone_size: once
cdr3_aa: CASSEWDTNTDTQYF
cdr3_nt: TGTGCCAGCAGTGAATGGGACACCAACACAGATACGCAGTATTTT

j_call: TRBJ2-5
d_call: .
v_call: TRBV5-1
clone_size: .
cdr3_aa: CASSPIPQETQYF
cdr3_nt: TGCGCCAGCAGCCCAATCCCCCAAGAGACCCAGTACTTC

j_call: TRBJ2-7
d_call: TRBD2
v_call: TRBV5-4
clone_size: .
cdr3_aa: CASSQDLAGGYEQYF
cdr3_nt: TGTGCCAGCAGCCAAGATCTAGCGGGAGGGTACGAGCAGTACTTC

j_call: TRBJ2-2
d_call: TRBD2
v_call: TRBV19
clone_size: .
cdr3_aa: CASSPRTSGTGELFF
cdr3_nt: TGTGCCAGTAGTCCGCGGACTAGCGGAACCGGGGAGCTGTTTTTT

j_call: TRBJ2-7
d_call: .
v_call: TRBV13
clone_size: .
cdr3_aa: CASSQLGLGIYEQYF
cdr3_nt: TGTGCCAGCAGCCAACTGGGACTGGGGATATACGAGCAGTACTTC

j_call: TRBJ2-3
d_call: TRBD1
v_call: TRBV30
clone_size: .
cdr3_aa: CAWSVHRGQDTQYF
cdr3_nt: TGTGCCTGGAGTGTACACAGGGGGCAAGATACGCAGTATTTT

j_call: TRBJ2-1
d_call: .
v_call: TRBV7-9
clone_size: .
cdr3_aa: CASSLARAFNEQFF
cdr3_nt: TGTGCCAGCAGCTTAGCGCGCGCGTTCAATGAGCAGTTCTTC

j_call: TRBJ2-1
d_call: .
v_call: TRBV6-5
clone_size: .
cdr3_aa: CASRRLDHSYNEQFF
cdr3_nt: TGTGCCAGCAGAAGACTAGACCACTCCTACAATGAGCAGTTCTTC

j_call: TRBJ2-7
d_call: TRBD2
v_call: TRBV7-9
clone_size: .
cdr3_aa: CSSSPGLADSSYEQYF
cdr3_nt: TGTTCCAGCAGCCCGGGACTAGCGGACAGCTCCTACGAGCAGTACTTC

j_call: TRBJ2-1
d_call: TRBD2
v_call: TRBV18
clone_size: .
cdr3_aa: CASSPLGPGTSGRARNEQFF
cdr3_nt: TGTGCCAGCTCACCCCTAGGTCCGGGGACTAGCGGGAGGGCCAGGAATGAGCAGTTCTTC

j_call: TRBJ2-2
d_call: .
v_call: TRBV6-1
clone_size: few
cdr3_aa: CATGVPGELFF
cdr3_nt: TGTGCCACCGGGGTTCCCGGGGAGCTGTTTTTT

j_call: TRBJ2-6
d_call: .
v_call: TRBV18
clone_size: .
cdr3_aa: CASSLTWAEVSGANVLTF
cdr3_nt: TGTGCCAGCTCACTTACTTGGGCAGAAGTCTCTGGGGCCAACGTCCTGACTTTC

j_call: TRBJ2-1
d_call: .
v_call: TRBV5-1
clone_size: .
cdr3_aa: CASSLADTIYNEQFF
cdr3_nt: TGCGCCAGCAGCTTGGCGGACACAATCTACAATGAGCAGTTCTTC

j_call: TRBJ2-6
d_call: .
v_call: TRBV27
clone_size: .
cdr3_aa: CASSLNWANVLTF
cdr3_nt: TGTGCCAGCAGTTTAAACTGGGCCAACGTCCTGACTTTC

j_call: TRBJ1-2
d_call: .
v_call: TRBV27
clone_size: few
cdr3_aa: CASSLSGDYGYTF
cdr3_nt: TGTGCCAGCAGTTTATCAGGAGACTATGGCTACACCTTC

j_call: TRBJ2-7
d_call: TRBD1
v_call: TRBV13
clone_size: few
cdr3_aa: CASSHRDRNSYEQYF
cdr3_nt: TGTGCCAGCAGCCACCGGGACAGGAACTCCTACGAGCAGTACTTC

j_call: TRBJ2-7
d_call: TRBD1
v_call: TRBV29-1
clone_size: .
cdr3_aa: CSVEGLGDRESYEQYF
cdr3_nt: TGCAGCGTTGAAGGGCTGGGGGACAGGGAGTCCTACGAGCAGTACTTC

j_call: TRBJ2-7
d_call: .
v_call: TRBV28
clone_size: few
cdr3_aa: CASSFQGYPYEQYF
cdr3_nt: TGTGCCAGCAGTTTTCAGGGATACCCCTACGAGCAGTACTTC

j_call: TRBJ2-3
d_call: .
v_call: TRBV5-4
clone_size: .
cdr3_aa: CASSLVPGSTDTQYF
cdr3_nt: TGTGCCAGCAGCTTGGTGCCGGGAAGCACAGATACGCAGTATTTT

j_call: TRBJ1-4
d_call: .
v_call: TRBV28
clone_size: .
cdr3_aa: CASTRGTEKLFF
cdr3_nt: TGTGCCAGCACCAGAGGGACAGAAAAACTGTTTTTT

j_call: TRBJ2-2
d_call: TRBD2
v_call: TRBV14
clone_size: .
cdr3_aa: CASSESGRANTGELFF
cdr3_nt: TGTGCCAGCAGCGAAAGCGGGAGGGCCAACACCGGGGAGCTGTTTTTT

j_call: TRBJ2-7
d_call: TRBD1
v_call: TRBV25-1
clone_size: .
cdr3_aa: CARSVPGTGPWGEQYF
cdr3_nt: TGTGCCCGCAGTGTTCCCGGGACAGGCCCTTGGGGCGAGCAGTACTTC